This T cell receptor beta chain was obtained from a study of HIV-infected children after antiretroviral therapy interruption (dated by TCRdb to about 2019). General notes on the study: The study included eight children, four on planned treatment interruption and four on continuous treatment, and all eight had a CD4+ count above 500 and a viral load below 50 copies/ml. The interruption group had a median age of about 9 years, and the continuous treatment group had a median age of roughly 8 years. Recorded exposure to EBV and CMV was present in most of the participating children. In the interruption arm, samples were obtained at week 0, week 12, end of interruption (week 24 or 48), and about 3 years after study end. In the continuous-treatment arm, samples from corresponding weeks 0, 48 and 150 were analyzed. Alongside measurements of thymic output, the study compared TCR repertoires of children on planned treatment interruption with TCR repertoires of children on continuous antiretroviral treatment.

The treatment or condition label for this specimen denotes: PENTA 11 planned treatment interruption arm or continuous ART arm. The participants were children from the United Kingdom between 2 and 15 years old who had been on ART with at least three drugs for 24 weeks or longer. Cryopreserved PBMCs containing at least 5 million viable cells were required, and a few candidate patients were excluded because of low viable PBMC yield. Using a FACSAria III cell sorter, naive CD4+ CD45RA+ CD45RO- T cells were FACS-sorted out of thawed PBMCs. After sorting, cells were fixed, and RNA was extracted with the RNeasy FFPE kit and then with the RNeasy Micro kit. General study outcomes and caveats: For naive CD4+ repertoires of PTI patients, CDR3 sharing between time points dropped once interruption began, while many sequences were shared between the end of interruption and 3 years later. The low number of patients is regarded as a limitation, and the data should be interpreted with caution. The sorted CD45RA+ naive cells might contain minor non-naive CD45RA+ populations, such as EMRA or stem memory cells. The naive CD4+ Gini coefficient rose by the end of treatment interruption, suggesting clonal expansion, and returned to baseline by 3 years.

Based on the germline V gene (reference sequence), the CDR1 and CDR2 sequences are SEHNR and FQNEAQ. V is shortened by 1 base, J by 5 bases, and the region joining them spans 6 bases. The CDR3 measures 14 amino acids from cysteine to phenylalanine. Here the CDR3 DNA is all that survives: 42 bases in frame from base 1. There are many counts of this clonotype. The specificity of this receptor is unknown. No per-base quality is available; no much larger clone lies one base away. Library method: 3' RACE. To correct PCR amplification bias, TCR libraries were generated from RNA with a 3' RACE protocol that used unique molecular identifiers. As many as 12 amplicon libraries were pooled and then sequenced on an Illumina MiSeq using v2 2x250 paired-end chemistry. The study's own analysis went as follows. Reads were processed with Decombinator to assign V and J genes and CDR3, with barcode-based error and PCR bias correction. Repertoires were subsampled to equal depth before Gini coefficient calculation using the R ineq package. GLIPH, Hamming distance and a shared triplet metric were used to assess CDR3 similarity. The raw public reads went through TCRdb reprocessing: fastp at Q25, MiXCR clone calling, in-frame beta chains kept. Entries are consolidated by CDR3 protein sequence, retaining the most common genes and DNA. The authors' filters were not applied to this entry. This sample holds some 51,000 distinct CDR3 sequences; approximately 4.3% were observed only once. The top ten clones comprise 0.7% of the sample.

The origin of this receptor is a pool of human donors with HIV. Rearrangement joined TRBV7-9 to TRBJ1-6; the D gene is not confidently resolved. The sequences come from CD45RA+ CD4+ T cells from PBMCs, pooled from several time points, collected from a donor given antiretroviral therapy, either interrupted or continuous. This specimen's cell subset or site label, per the study, means: naive CD4+ CD45RA+ CD45RO- T cells. The CDR3 sequence is CASSLGQDNSPLHF. The DNA sequence is as follows: TGTGCCAGCAGCTTAGGGCAGGATAATTCACCCCTCCACTTT.